These 17 T cell receptor beta chains originate from one sample sequenced in a study of blood T cell repertoires in COVID-19. Generated by immunoSEQ multiplex PCR, the TCRdb table keeps only in-frame clones and is missing some. The sample lists around 70,000 clones, around 80% occurring once. What was sequenced was peripheral blood. The receptors derive from a woman between 50 and 59 years old with acute or convalescent COVID-19.

This chain joins TRBV5-6 and TRBJ1-2; 8 bases line up with TRBD1. Germline CDR1 reads SGHDT; CDR2 reads YYEEEE. V was pared by 4 bases and J by 7 bases, with 9 bases of the junction left unmatched. This CDR3 is built from 14 residues. In DNA, the CDR3 is TGTGCCAGCAGCCTCTGGACAGGGTCGGGTGGCTACACCTTC. Translated, it gives CASSLWTGSGGYTF. Filled out from reference TRBV5-6 and TRBJ1-2, the complete variable domain reads DAGVTQSPTHLIKTRGQQVTLRCSPKSGHDTVSWYQQALGQGPQFIFQYYEEEERQRGNFPDRFSGHQFPNYSSELNVNALLLGDSALYLCASSLWTGSGGYTFGSGTRLTVV.

Only one count was recorded for this clone. The chain links TRBV5-4 to TRBJ2-1; 9 bases match TRBD2. From germline, CDR1 is SGHNT and CDR2 YYREEE (reference sequence). The J segment lost 7 bases and the V segment lost 1 base, leaving 9 bases of the junction unmatched. This CDR3 has 16 amino acids. CDR3 amino acids: CASSLSLAGMDNEQFF. DNA for the CDR3: TGTGCCAGCAGCTTGTCCCTAGCGGGAATGGATAATGAGCAGTTCTTC.

The chain links TRBV5-1 to TRBJ2-1; the match to TRBD1 covers 8 bases. Per the germline V gene, CDR1 is SGHRS and CDR2 is YFSETQ. This CDR3 has 16 residues. V was pared by 0 bases and J by 3 bases, with 5 bases of the junction left unmatched. CDR3 amino acids: CASSLGRDRLYNEQFF. In DNA form, the CDR3 reads TGCGCCAGCAGCTTGGGACGGGACAGGCTCTACAATGAGCAGTTCTTC.

The gene calls are TRBV27 and TRBJ1-1; maybe TRBD1 (5 bases). V shed 3 bases and J shed 4 bases, with 12 bases lying between them. Germline values: CDR1 MNHEY, CDR2 SMNVEV (reference sequence). This CDR3 spans 14 amino acids. The CDR3 bases are TGTGCCAGCAGTTTGAGTGGGGGGAGCACTGAAGCTTTCTTT. This codes for CASSLSGGSTEAFF.

The gene calls are TRBV6-4 and TRBJ1-1; TRBD1 is a possible D gene (5 bases). Per germline, CDR1 MRHNA and CDR2 SNTAGT. Trimming removed 2 bases from V and 11 bases from J, with 15 bases in between. CDR3 length: 13 residues. CDR3 region: CASSDEEGQKAFF. The CDR3 DNA reads as TGTGCCAGCAGTGACGAGGAGGGGCAGAAGGCTTTCTTT.

This clone has a count of ten or more. The chain combines TRBV27 with TRBJ2-7, with 8 bases that match TRBD2. Germline V gives CDR1 MNHEY, CDR2 SMNVEV (reference sequence). Germline trimming cut 8 bases from V and 3 bases from J; bases unmatched to any gene: 12. The CDR3 is 15 residues long. The CDR3 loop is CASARGEREGYEQYF. CDR3 DNA sequence: TGTGCCAGCGCCCGGGGGGAACGGGAGGGCTACGAGCAGTACTTC.

A word on this clone: An end of the junction differs from the germline gene, which may be a read error. This chain joins TRBV3-1 (or the pseudogene TRBV3-2) and TRBJ1-2; D ambiguous. Looked up from germline, CDR1 is LGHDT and CDR2 is YNNKEL (reference sequence). The CDR3 spans 13 residues. The CDR3 DNA reads as TGCCAGCAGCCAAGATCCGTAAGGGAGGACTACACCTTC. Translated: CQQPRSVREDYTF.

This clone has only a few counts. The gene calls are TRBV7-3 and TRBJ2-2; D gene ambiguous. The CDR3 totals 13 residues. CDR1 is SGHTA and CDR2 is FQGTGA in the germline V gene. V dropped 5 bases and J dropped 7 bases, with 11 bases sitting between them. Here the CDR3 DNA reads TGTGCCAGCAGCCGGGTACTAAACGGGGAGCTGTTTTTT. This codes for CASSRVLNGELFF.

This clone was seen a handful of times. CDR3 coding DNA: TGTGCCAGTAGTGAGACAGCGAACACTGAAGCTTTCTTT. Translation gives CASSETANTEAFF. The genes are TRBV19 and TRBJ1-1, with D perhaps matching TRBD1 (5 bases). The CDR3 spans 13 residues. The V and J ends lost 5 bases and 1 base respectively, with 8 bases between them. Germline V gives CDR1 LNHDA, CDR2 SQIVND (reference sequence).

J is TRBJ1-2 and V is TRBV27; D unclear. V was trimmed by 3 bases and J by 2 bases, leaving 10 bases between them. CDR1 is MNHEY, CDR2 SMNVEV, per germline (reference sequence). The CDR3 consists of 14 residues. CDR3 in DNA: TGTGCCAGCAGTTTCCTTGGGCAGAACTATGGCTACACCTTC. This gives the protein CASSFLGQNYGYTF.

The chain employs TRBV11-3 and TRBJ2-5; TRBD2 matches at 13 bases. V lost 3 bases and J lost 2; bases outside the gene matches: 9. The CDR3 sequence is 18 residues long. CDR1 is SGHNT, CDR2 YENEEA, per germline. The CDR3 reads CASSFNGLAGVGQETQYF. For the CDR3, the DNA is TGTGCCAGCAGCTTTAATGGACTAGCGGGAGTTGGGCAAGAGACCCAGTACTTC.

This clone was counted only a few times. The chain uses TRBV2 and TRBJ1-6; the D gene is possibly TRBD1 (6 bases). Trimming stripped 6 bases from V and 9 bases from J, with 6 bases between. The CDR3 runs to 11 residues. Germline V gene sequence: CDR1 SNHLY, CDR2 FYNNEI. This CDR3 reads CASRDSSPLHF. The CDR3 coding sequence is TGTGCCAGCAGGGACAGTTCACCCCTCCACTTT.

This chain joins TRBV3-1 (or the pseudogene TRBV3-2) and TRBJ1-6, with D unclear. The CDR3 loop spans 15 amino acids. Trimming cost V 2 bases and J 7 bases, with 12 bases left between them. Germline-derived CDR1 and CDR2 are LGHDT and YNNKEL (reference sequence). The chain's CDR3 is CASSQQLFGNSPLHF. In nucleotides, the CDR3 is TGTGCCAGCAGCCAACAACTGTTCGGGAATTCACCCCTCCACTTT.

The rearrangement joins TRBV11-2 to TRBJ2-5; 7 bases map to TRBD2. The CDR3 is 16 amino acids. The germline V gene encodes CDR1 SGHAT and CDR2 FQNNGV. V dropped 4 bases and J dropped 0; count of bases not matched to a gene: 8. The CDR3 reads CASSSLAEDYQETQYF. CDR3 DNA sequence: TGTGCCAGCAGCTCTCTAGCGGAGGACTACCAAGAGACCCAGTACTTC.

The chain has TRBV4-1 and TRBJ1-6; no definite D call. With 0 bases removed from V and 10 bases from J, the gap between germline ends came to 16 bases. The CDR3 loop spans 16 amino acids. Germline V gene data show CDR1 as MGHRA and CDR2 as YSYEKL. The CDR3 sequence is CASSQDLGPVLSPLHF. The CDR3 DNA is TGCGCCAGCAGCCAAGATCTGGGCCCGGTCCTGTCACCCCTCCACTTT.

This chain links TRBV12-1 with TRBJ1-2; the DNA was not compared with TRBD1, the D call given in the table. TRBV12-1 is a pseudogene locus. This CDR3 region has 16 residues. The CDR3 bases are TGTGCCAGCAGCTTGAACTCCGGGACAGCACGCTATGGCTACACCTTC. Translating it yields CASSLNSGTARYGYTF.

The V and J genes are TRBV28 and TRBJ1-3, with no clear D. Germline CDR1 and CDR2: MDHEN and SYDVKM. The CDR3 totals 14 residues. V dropped 4 bases and J dropped 1 base, with 8 bases sitting between them. CDR3 bases: TGTGCCAGCAGTTGGACGGGATCTGGAAACACCATATATTTT. Protein sequence: CASSWTGSGNTIYF.